This TCR beta chain was captured by sequencing in a study of human CD8 memory T cell subsets. Libraries targeted TCR beta using 5' RACE with UMIs. In the original analysis: Within each TCR beta library, functional CDR3 beta clonotypes numbered between about 2,600 and 20,000. TCRdb reprocessed the 5' RACE reads; each CDR3 protein has one entry and no DNA is given. TCRdb assigned the V and J calls; the authors' analysis was not used. Its clone listing holds about 9,000 distinct CDR3 sequences. With exhausted-like traits, TPEX cells were early memory CD8+ T cells that were CCR7+ PD-1+ TIGIT+. Duplicate vials of more than 130,000 sorted CD8+ T cells per subset supplied the RNA. Germline assignment: CDR1 LGHNA and CDR2 YSLEER. The CDR3 loop spans 13 amino acids.

V and J are TRBV4-3 and TRBJ2-2. The TCR sequence derives from a human donor in good health. Sequencing was carried out using CD8+ T cells from PBMCs. The CDR3 region is CASSPAVAGELFF.